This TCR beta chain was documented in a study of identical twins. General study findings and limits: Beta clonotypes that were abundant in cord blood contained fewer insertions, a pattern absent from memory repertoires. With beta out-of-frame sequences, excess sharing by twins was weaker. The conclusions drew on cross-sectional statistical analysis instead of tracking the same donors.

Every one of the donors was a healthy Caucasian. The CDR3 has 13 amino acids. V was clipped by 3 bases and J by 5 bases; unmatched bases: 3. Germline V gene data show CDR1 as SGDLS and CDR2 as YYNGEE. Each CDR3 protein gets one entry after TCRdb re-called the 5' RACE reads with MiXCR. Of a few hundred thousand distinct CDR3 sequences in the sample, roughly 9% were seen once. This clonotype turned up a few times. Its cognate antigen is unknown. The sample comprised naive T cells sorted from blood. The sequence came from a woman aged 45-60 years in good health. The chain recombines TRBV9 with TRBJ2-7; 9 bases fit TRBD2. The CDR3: CASSGSGRDEQYF. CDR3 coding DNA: TGTGCCAGCAGCGGTAGCGGGAGAGACGAGCAGTACTTC.